These 24 T cell receptor beta chains originate from one sample sequenced in a study of monozygotic twins with inflammatory bowel disease. TCRdb reprocessed the 5' RACE reads and stores each CDR3 protein as one record, lacking DNA. This listing includes over 150,000 distinct CDR3 sequences. Sequencing was carried out using blood. The receptors originated from a human donor with ulcerative colitis or Crohn's disease, or a healthy co-twin of an affected twin (not recorded which).

This chain connects TRBV3-1 to TRBJ2-5; no DNA is available, so the TRBD1 call from TCRdb remains unchecked. The CDR3 is 12 amino acids. The germline gives CDR1 LGHDT, CDR2 YNNKEL (reference sequence). CDR3 loop: CASMGAPETQYF.

This chain links TRBV27 with TRBJ2-3; TCRdb reports TRBD2, a call that lacks DNA to check it against. The CDR3 totals 18 residues. CDR1 is MNHEY and CDR2 is SMNVEV in the germline V gene (reference sequence). This CDR3 is CASSLRLAGFSSTDTQYF.

The chain carries TRBV28 and TRBJ2-3; TCRdb selects TRBD1, and the lack of DNA leaves this call unchecked. The CDR3 contains 13 residues. The germline V gene encodes CDR1 MDHEN and CDR2 SYDVKM. The CDR3 here is CASGQVDTDTQYF.

The J gene is TRBJ1-2, the V gene TRBV20-1. Germline loops: CDR1 DFQATT, CDR2 SNEGSKA (reference sequence). The CDR3 is 12 amino acids. The CDR3 region is CSARVDERGYTF.

CDR3 loop: CASSLSGTGVEAFF. This chain joins TRBV27 and TRBJ1-1; TCRdb picks TRBD1, but there is no DNA to check that call. Germline V gives CDR1 MNHEY, CDR2 SMNVEV (reference sequence). The CDR3 length is 14 residues.

The chain employs TRBV2 and TRBJ2-5; the D gene TCRdb calls, TRBD1, cannot be checked with no DNA. This CDR3 spans 14 amino acids. Germline CDR1 SNHLY, CDR2 FYNNEI. The CDR3 loop reads CASNRDRAQETQYF. Variable domain in full (rest from reference TRBV2 and TRBJ2-5): EPEVTQTPSHQVTQMGQEVILRCVPISNHLYFYWYRQILGQKVEFLVSFYNNEISEKSEIFDDQFSVERPDGSNFTLKIRSTKLEDSAMYFCASNRDRAQETQYFGPGTRLLVL.

This rearrangement joins TRBV13 to TRBJ2-1; the TCRdb call, TRBD2, lacks DNA for checking. The CDR3 spans 16 residues. Germline V gene data show CDR1 as PRHDT and CDR2 as FYEKMQ (reference sequence). CDR3 sequence: CASSLGRDSSYNEQFF.

The chain combines TRBV9 with TRBJ1-5; TCRdb proposes TRBD1, but this gene call is untestable without DNA. The CDR3 is made up of 16 amino acids. From germline, CDR1 is SGDLS and CDR2 YYNGEE. The CDR3: CASSTGTGANNQPQHF.

The rearrangement uses TRBV12-3 or TRBV12-4 and TRBJ2-6. This CDR3 spans 13 amino acids. The CDR3 loop reads CASSLNGANVLTF.

The rearrangement uses TRBV18 and TRBJ1-1. Germline CDR1 and CDR2: KGHSH and LQKENI. The CDR3 contains 12 residues. CDR3: CASSTPVRKAFF.

This sequence joins TRBV7-2 and TRBJ2-3. The CDR3 extends over 15 amino acids. Germline CDR1 is SGHTA and CDR2 is FQGNSA. CDR3: CASSLGTPSTDTQYF.

V is TRBV5-1 and J is TRBJ2-5. The CDR3 consists of 13 residues. Germline CDR1 reads SGHRS; CDR2 reads YFSETQ. The CDR3 is CASSSLTQETQYF.

The V gene is TRBV5-1, the J gene TRBJ2-1; TCRdb gives TRBD2 as the D gene, but with no DNA this cannot be confirmed. CDR1 SGHRS and CDR2 YFSETQ come from the germline V gene. CDR3 length equals 15 residues. Here the CDR3 reads CASSGRLAGGNEQFF.

The chain is built from TRBV18 and TRBJ1-1; TCRdb gives TRBD1 as the D gene, but with no DNA this cannot be confirmed. The CDR3 is made up of 16 amino acids. Germline V gene sequence: CDR1 KGHSH, CDR2 LQKENI. CDR3 amino acids: CASSQQGSSLNTEAFF.

The chain has TRBV20-1 and TRBJ2-6; with no DNA, the TCRdb D assignment of TRBD1 cannot be verified. The CDR3 runs 15 residues. Germline CDR1 DFQATT, CDR2 SNEGSKA (reference sequence). This CDR3 reads CSASVETGVPNVLTF.

V is TRBV2 and J is TRBJ1-6. The CDR3 covers 13 residues. Germline V gene sequence: CDR1 SNHLY, CDR2 FYNNEI. The CDR3 protein is CASIDPTNSPLHF.

V gene TRBV18 combines with J gene TRBJ1-5; TCRdb's D call of TRBD1 is untestable without DNA. The germline CDR1 and CDR2 sequences are KGHSH and LQKENI. This CDR3 has 13 amino acids. This chain's CDR3 is CASSPGANQPQHF.

The chain employs TRBV12-3 or TRBV12-4 and TRBJ2-4; TCRdb indicates TRBD1, and absent DNA this call remains unverified. The CDR3 sequence is 13 residues long. The CDR3 spells CASSYEDGAFRYF.

The genes are TRBV20-1 and TRBJ2-7; TCRdb lists TRBD2, though no DNA is available to test this call. The CDR3 is 14 amino acids. The V gene's germline CDR1 is DFQATT and CDR2 SNEGSKA (reference sequence). CDR3 loop: CSALRGTSRAEQYF.

The chain employs TRBV5-1 and TRBJ2-1; TCRdb lists TRBD2, though no DNA is available to test this call. Germline V gene sequence: CDR1 SGHRS, CDR2 YFSETQ. The CDR3 has 15 amino acids. CDR3 sequence: CASSLSGLAPGEQFF.

According to its frequency, this clonotype is medium-sized. This chain uses TRBV7-2 with TRBJ1-5. The CDR3 extends over 15 amino acids. Per germline, CDR1 SGHTA and CDR2 FQGNSA. This CDR3 reads CASSLGGLTNQPQHF. The entire variable domain, with the rest obtained from reference TRBV7-2 and TRBJ1-5, is as follows: GAGVSQSPSNKVTEKGKDVELRCDPISGHTALYWYRQSLGQGLEFLIYFQGNSAPDKSGLPSDRFSAERTGGSVSTLTIQRTQQEDSAVYLCASSLGGLTNQPQHFGDGTRLSIL.

The chain has TRBV19 and TRBJ2-7; TCRdb gives TRBD2 as the D gene, but with no DNA this cannot be confirmed. Germline CDR1 reads LNHDA; CDR2 reads SQIVND (reference sequence). The CDR3 is 14 residues long. The CDR3 protein is CASSIAGFSYEQYF. The variable domain in full, completed from reference TRBV19 and TRBJ2-7, reads DGGITQSPKYLFRKEGQNVTLSCEQNLNHDAMYWYRQDPGQGLRLIYYSQIVNDFQKGDIAEGYSVSREKKESFPLTVTSAQKNPTAFYLCASSIAGFSYEQYFGPGTRLTVT.

The chain's CDR3 is CASSPEPGSILNEQFF. V usage is TRBV6-1 and J usage is TRBJ2-1. Germline loops: CDR1 MNHNS, CDR2 SASEGT. CDR3 length: 16 residues.

V is TRBV20-1 and J is TRBJ1-5. CDR1 DFQATT and CDR2 SNEGSKA come from the germline V gene (reference sequence). The CDR3 covers 13 residues. CDR3 amino acids: CSATEYSNQPQHF.